This paragraph reports one T cell receptor (beta chain). The germline V gene has CDR1 MDHEN and CDR2 SYDVKM. The CDR3 consists of 16 residues. With 5 bases clipped from V and 4 bases from J, the junction kept 13 bases outside the gene matches. The source of the sample is a study of OX40 agonist ivuxolimab in advanced cancers. Assay: immunoSEQ multiplex PCR; the TCRdb copy retains only in-frame clones and omits some. The table lists about 50,000 clones, about 92% of them singletons. This clonotype was sampled from an adult with an advanced solid tumor such as melanoma, head and neck, liver or kidney cancer. The V and J genes are TRBV28 and TRBJ1-1; 7 bases line up with TRBD1. The material was CD4+ or CD8+ T cells sorted from blood, obtained in a trial of the OX40 agonist ivuxolimab. The CDR3 DNA sequence: TGTGCCAGCAGTACCAACAGGGGTTGGGCGGGCACTGAAGCTTTCTTT. As protein: CASSTNRGWAGTEAFF.